This record concerns one T cell receptor (beta chain) sequence. What it binds is not known. This sample is drawn from a study of blood T cells in healthy people across ages. Ranging in age from roughly 6 to 90, the donors were healthy Caucasian individuals from Russia. Using a J-beta primer mix together with a sample-barcoded 5' primer, a second PCR was run for roughly 7 to 12 cycles. Via MiXCR, TCRdb re-called the 5' RACE reads, giving one row per CDR3 protein. In the table there are hundreds of thousands of distinct CDR3 sequences, roughly 30% of which are singletons. Study findings and constraints: Without sorted subsets, naive and antigen-experienced compartments could not be conclusively compared. Donors of long life had a larger count of naive CD4+ cells and greater diversity than aged donors. While age rose, TCR beta diversity per million T cells dropped in a roughly linear way.

The sequenced material came from blood. The clonotype was recovered from an elderly woman in good health.

CDR3 in DNA: TGCGCCAGCAGCCTACGGACAGGGGGCACCCTTGAAGCTTTCTTT. This gives the protein CASSLRTGGTLEAFF. This chain joins TRBV5-1 and TRBJ1-1; 11 positions match TRBD1. Per the germline V gene, CDR1 is SGHRS and CDR2 is YFSETQ. After removal of 4 bases from V and 7 bases from J, the junction contained 9 bases not matched to a gene. There are 15 residues in the CDR3.